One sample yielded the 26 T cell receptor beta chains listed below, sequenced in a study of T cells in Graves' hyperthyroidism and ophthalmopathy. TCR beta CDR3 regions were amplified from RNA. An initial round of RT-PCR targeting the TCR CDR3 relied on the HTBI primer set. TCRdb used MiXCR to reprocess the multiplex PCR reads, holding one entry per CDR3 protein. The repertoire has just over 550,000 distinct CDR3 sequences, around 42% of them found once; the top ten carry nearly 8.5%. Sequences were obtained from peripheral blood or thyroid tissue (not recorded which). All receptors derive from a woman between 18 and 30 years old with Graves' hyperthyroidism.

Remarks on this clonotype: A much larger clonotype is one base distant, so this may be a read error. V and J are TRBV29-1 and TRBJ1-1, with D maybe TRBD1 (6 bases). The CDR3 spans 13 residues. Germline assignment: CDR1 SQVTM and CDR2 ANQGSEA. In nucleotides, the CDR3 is TGCAGCGTTGAGGAGTGGAGGGACACTGAAGTTTTCTTT. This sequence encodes CSVEEWRDTEVFF. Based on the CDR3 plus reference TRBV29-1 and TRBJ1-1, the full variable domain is SAVISQKPSRDICQRGTSLTIQCQVDSQVTMMFWYRQQPGQSLTLIATANQGSEATYESGFVIDKFPISRPNLTFSTLTVSNMSPEDSSIYLCSVEEWRDTEVFFGQGTRLTVV.

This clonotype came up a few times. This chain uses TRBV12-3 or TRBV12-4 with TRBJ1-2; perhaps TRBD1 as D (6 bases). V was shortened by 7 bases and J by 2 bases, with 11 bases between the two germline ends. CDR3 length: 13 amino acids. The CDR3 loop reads CASTLDRNYGYTF. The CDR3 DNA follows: TGTGCCAGCACCTTGGACAGAAACTATGGCTACACCTTC.

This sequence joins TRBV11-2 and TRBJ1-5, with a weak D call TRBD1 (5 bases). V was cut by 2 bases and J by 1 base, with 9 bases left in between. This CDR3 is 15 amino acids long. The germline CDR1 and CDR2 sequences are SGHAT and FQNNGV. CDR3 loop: CASSLHAGSNQPQHF. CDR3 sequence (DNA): TGTGCCAGCAGCTTACATGCAGGGAGCAATCAGCCCCAGCATTTT.

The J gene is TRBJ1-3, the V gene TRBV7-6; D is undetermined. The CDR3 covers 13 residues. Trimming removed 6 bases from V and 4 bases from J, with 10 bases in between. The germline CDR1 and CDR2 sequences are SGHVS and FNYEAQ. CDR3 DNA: TGTGCCAGCAGGAAATCCGAAGGAAACACCATATATTTT. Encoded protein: CASRKSEGNTIYF.

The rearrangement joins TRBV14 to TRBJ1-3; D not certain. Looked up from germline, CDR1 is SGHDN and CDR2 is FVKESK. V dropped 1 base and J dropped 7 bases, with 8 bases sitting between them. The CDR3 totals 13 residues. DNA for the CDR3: TGTGCCAGCAGCCAAGCTTCGGGGAACACCATATATTTT. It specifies CASSQASGNTIYF.

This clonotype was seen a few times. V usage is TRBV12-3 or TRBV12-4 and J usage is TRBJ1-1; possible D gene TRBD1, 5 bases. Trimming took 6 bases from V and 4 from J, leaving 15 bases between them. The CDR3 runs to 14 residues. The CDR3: CASSQDPRGTEAFF. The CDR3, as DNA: TGTGCCAGCAGCCAAGATCCGAGGGGCACTGAAGCTTTCTTT.

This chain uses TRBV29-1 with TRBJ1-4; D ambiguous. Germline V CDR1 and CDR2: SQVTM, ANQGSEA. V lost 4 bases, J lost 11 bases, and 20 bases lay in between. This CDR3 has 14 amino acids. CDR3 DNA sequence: TGCAGCGTTGGGCTAGCGGGCCCTGACTCGAAACTGTTTTTT. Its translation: CSVGLAGPDSKLFF.

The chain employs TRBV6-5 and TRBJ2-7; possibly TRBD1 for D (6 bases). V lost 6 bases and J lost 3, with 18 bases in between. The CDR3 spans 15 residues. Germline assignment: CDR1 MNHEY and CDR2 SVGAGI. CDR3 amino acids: CASSQSGQSVYEQYF. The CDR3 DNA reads TGTGCCAGCAGCCAAAGTGGACAGTCGGTCTACGAGCAGTACTTC.

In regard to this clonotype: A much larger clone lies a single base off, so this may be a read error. CDR3 loop: CAISDGSFGNTIYF. The CDR3 DNA sequence: TGTGCCATCAGTGATGGGTCCTTTGGAAACACCATATATTTT. This chain joins TRBV10-3 and TRBJ1-3; D is unclear. The V gene lost 3 bases and the J gene lost 3 bases, with 9 bases spanning the gap. Germline V gene data show CDR1 as ENHRY and CDR2 as SYGVKD. The CDR3 length is 14 residues.

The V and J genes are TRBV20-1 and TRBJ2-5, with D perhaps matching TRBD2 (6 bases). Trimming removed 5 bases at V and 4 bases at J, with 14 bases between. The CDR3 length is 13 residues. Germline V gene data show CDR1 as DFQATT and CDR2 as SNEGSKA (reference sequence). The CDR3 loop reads CSALVGGGETQYF. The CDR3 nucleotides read TGCAGTGCTCTCGTTGGGGGAGGAGAGACCCAGTACTTC.

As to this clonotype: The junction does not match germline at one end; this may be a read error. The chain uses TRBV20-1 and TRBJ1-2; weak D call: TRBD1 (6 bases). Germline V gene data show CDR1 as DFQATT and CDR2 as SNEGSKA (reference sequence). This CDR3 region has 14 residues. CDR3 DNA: TGCAGTGCTGGCCACAGGGCTTCGGACTATGGCCACACCTTC. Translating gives CSAGHRASDYGHTF.

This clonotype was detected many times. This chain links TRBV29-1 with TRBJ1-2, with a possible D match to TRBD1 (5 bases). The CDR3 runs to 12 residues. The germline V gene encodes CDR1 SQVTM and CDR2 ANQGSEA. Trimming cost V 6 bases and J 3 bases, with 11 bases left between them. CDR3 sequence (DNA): TGCAGCGTAGCTAGGGGATACTATGGCTACACCTTC. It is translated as CSVARGYYGYTF.

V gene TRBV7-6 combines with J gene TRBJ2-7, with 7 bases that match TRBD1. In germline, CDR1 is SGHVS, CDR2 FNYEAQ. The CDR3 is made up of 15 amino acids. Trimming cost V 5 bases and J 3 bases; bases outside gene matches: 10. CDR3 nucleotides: TGTGCCAGCAGCCCAGAATACAGGGGTCTCTACGAGCAGTACTTC. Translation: CASSPEYRGLYEQYF.

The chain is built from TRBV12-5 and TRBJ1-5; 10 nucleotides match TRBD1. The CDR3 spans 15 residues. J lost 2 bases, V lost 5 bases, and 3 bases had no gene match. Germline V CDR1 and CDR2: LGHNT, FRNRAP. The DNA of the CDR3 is TGTGCTAGTGGTGGGGACAGGGGAGGCAATCAGCCCCAGCATTTT. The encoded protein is CASGGDRGGNQPQHF.

CDR3 in amino acids: CASSQFSGQGTYEQYF. CDR3 bases: TGTGCCAGCTCACAATTCTCAGGACAGGGAACCTACGAGCAGTACTTC. V usage is TRBV24-1 and J usage is TRBJ2-7, with 8 bases identical to TRBD1. V trimming: 11 bases; J trimming: 2 bases; junction bases outside the gene matches: 16. The CDR3 spans 16 residues. Germline loops: CDR1 KGHDR, CDR2 SFDVKD.

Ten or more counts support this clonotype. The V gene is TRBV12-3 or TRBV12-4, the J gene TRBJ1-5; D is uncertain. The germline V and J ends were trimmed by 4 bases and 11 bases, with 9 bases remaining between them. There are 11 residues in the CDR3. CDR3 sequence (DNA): TGTGCCAGCAGTTCCTCTTTGACCCAGCATTTT. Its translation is CASSSSLTQHF.

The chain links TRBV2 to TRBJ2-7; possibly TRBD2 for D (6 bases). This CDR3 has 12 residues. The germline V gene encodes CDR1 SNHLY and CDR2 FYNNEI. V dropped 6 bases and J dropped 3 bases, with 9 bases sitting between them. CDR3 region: CASRGGVYEQYF. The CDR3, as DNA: TGTGCCAGCAGGGGGGGAGTCTACGAGCAGTACTTC.

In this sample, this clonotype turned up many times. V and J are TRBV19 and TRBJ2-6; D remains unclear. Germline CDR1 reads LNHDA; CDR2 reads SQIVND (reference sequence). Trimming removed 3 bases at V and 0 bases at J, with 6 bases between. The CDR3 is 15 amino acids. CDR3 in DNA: TGTGCCAGTAGTATCCGTCACTCTGGGGCCAACGTCCTGACTTTC. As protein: CASSIRHSGANVLTF.

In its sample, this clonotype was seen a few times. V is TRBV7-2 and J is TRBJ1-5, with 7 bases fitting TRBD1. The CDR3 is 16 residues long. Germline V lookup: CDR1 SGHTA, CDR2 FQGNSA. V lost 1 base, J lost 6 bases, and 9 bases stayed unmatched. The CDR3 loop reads CASSLGGRSGGQPQHF. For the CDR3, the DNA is TGTGCCAGCAGCTTAGGCGGAAGGTCAGGGGGTCAGCCCCAGCATTTT.

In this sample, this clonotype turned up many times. The CDR3 DNA is TGTGCCATCAGCTCTGGGACAGCTACAACTAATGAAAAACTGTTTTTT. This sequence encodes CAISSGTATTNEKLFF. V gene TRBV10-3 combines with J gene TRBJ1-4; the match to TRBD1 covers 7 bases. Per germline, CDR1 ENHRY and CDR2 SYGVKD. Trimming removed 6 bases from V and 0 bases from J; junction bases left unmatched: 7. CDR3 length equals 16 residues.

CDR3 region: CAISEAENNQPQHF. The CDR3 DNA reads as TGTGCCATCAGTGAAGCCGAGAACAATCAGCCCCAGCATTTT. The rearrangement links TRBV10-3 to TRBJ1-5; D gene unclear. The germline CDR1 and CDR2 sequences are ENHRY and SYGVKD. There are 14 residues in the CDR3. Trimming left V 3 bases short and J 3 bases short, with 9 bases between.

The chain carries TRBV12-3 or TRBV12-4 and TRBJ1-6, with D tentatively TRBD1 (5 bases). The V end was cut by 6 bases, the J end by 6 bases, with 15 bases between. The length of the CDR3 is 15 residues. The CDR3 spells CASRGRGQSNSPLHF. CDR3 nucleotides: TGTGCCAGCAGAGGGAGGGGTCAATCTAATTCACCCCTCCACTTT.

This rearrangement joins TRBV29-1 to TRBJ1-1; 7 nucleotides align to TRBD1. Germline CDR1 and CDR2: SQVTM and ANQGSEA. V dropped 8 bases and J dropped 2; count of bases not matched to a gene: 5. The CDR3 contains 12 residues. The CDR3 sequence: CSLGTANTEAFF. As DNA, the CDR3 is TGCAGCTTAGGGACAGCTAACACTGAAGCTTTCTTT.

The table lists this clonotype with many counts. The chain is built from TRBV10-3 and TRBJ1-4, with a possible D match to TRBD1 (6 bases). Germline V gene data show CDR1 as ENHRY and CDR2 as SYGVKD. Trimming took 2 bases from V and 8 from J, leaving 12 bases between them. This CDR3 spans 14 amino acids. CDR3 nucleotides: TGTGCCATCAGTGAGACAGGGAAGAAAGAAAAACTGTTTTTT. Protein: CAISETGKKEKLFF.

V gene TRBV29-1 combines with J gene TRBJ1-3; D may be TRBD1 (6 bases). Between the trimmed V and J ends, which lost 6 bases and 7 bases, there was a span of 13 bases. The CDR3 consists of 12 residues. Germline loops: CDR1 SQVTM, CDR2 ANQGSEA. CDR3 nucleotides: TGCAGCGTGGCTAGGACAGCGAACACCATATATTTT. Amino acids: CSVARTANTIYF.

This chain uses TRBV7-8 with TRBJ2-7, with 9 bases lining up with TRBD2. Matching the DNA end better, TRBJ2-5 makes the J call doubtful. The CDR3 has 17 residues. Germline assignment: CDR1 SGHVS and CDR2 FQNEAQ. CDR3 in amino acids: CASSSGAGGPLGETQYF. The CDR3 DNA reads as TGTGCCAGCAGCTCGGGCGCGGGAGGGCCGTTGGGTGAGACCCAGTACTTC.